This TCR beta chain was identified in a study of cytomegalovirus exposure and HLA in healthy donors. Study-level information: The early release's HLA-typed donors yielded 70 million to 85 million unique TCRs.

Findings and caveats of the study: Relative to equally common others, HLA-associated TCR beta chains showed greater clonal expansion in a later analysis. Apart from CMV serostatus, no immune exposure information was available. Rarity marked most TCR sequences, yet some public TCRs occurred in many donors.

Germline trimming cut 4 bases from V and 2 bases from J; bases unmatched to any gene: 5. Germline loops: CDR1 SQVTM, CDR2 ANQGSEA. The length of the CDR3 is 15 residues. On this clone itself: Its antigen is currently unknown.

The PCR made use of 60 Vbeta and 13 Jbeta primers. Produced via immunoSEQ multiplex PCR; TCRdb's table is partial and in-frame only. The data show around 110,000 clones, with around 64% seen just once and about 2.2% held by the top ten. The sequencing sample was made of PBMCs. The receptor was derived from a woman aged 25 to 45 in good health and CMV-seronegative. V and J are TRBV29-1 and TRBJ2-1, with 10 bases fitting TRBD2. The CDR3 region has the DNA TGCAGCGTTGGGGCTAGCGGGAGTACCTACAATGAGCAGTTCTTC. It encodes CSVGASGSTYNEQFF.